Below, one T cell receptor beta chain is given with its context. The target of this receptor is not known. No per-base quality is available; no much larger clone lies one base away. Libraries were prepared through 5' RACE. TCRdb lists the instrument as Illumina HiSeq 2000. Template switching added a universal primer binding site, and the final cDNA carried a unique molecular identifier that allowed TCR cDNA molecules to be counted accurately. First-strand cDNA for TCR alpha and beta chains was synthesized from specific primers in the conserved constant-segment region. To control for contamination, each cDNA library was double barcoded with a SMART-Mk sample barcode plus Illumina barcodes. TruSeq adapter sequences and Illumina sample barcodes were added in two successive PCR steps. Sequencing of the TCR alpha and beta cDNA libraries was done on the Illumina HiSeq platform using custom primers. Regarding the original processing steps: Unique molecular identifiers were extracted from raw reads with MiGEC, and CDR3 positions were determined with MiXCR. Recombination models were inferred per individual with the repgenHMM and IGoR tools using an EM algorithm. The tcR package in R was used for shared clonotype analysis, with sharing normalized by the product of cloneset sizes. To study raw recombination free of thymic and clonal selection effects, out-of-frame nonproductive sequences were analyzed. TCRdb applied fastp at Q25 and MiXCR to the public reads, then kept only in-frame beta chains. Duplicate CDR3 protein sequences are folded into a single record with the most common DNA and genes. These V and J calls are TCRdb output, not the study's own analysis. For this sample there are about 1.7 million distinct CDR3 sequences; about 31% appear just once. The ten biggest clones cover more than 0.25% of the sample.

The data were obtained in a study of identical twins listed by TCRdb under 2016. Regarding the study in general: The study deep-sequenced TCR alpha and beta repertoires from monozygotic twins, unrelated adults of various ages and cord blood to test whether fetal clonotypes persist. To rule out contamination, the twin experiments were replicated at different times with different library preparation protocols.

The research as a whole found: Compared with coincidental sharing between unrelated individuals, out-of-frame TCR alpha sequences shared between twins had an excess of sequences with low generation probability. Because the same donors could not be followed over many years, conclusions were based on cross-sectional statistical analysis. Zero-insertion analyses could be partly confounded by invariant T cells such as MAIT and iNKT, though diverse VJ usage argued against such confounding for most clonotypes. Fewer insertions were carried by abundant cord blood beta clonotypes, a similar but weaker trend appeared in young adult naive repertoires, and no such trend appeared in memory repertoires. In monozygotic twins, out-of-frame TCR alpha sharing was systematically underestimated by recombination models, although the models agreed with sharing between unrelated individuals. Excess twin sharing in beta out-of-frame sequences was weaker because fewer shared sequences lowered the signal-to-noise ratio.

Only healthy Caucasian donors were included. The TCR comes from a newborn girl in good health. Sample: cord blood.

The CDR3 protein is CASSQSRGPAGYTF. The bases are TGCGCCAGCAGCCAATCCAGGGGGCCGGCTGGCTACACCTTC. The receptor chain draws on TRBV4-1 and TRBJ1-2; 8 bases in between match TRBD1. As encoded in the germline V gene, CDR1 is MGHRA while CDR2 is YSYEKL. The germline V and J ends show losses of 2 bases and 7 bases respectively, and no gene match explains 6 bases of the junction. The CDR3, from cysteine to phenylalanine, totals 14 residues. Just the 42-base CDR3 DNA is kept, in frame starting at base 1.